The 31 T cell receptor beta chains below come from one sample, sequenced in a study of beta chain features in type 1 diabetes. Study observations and caveats: Among all four CD4+ subsets, Type 1 diabetes patients had TCRB CDR3s that were moderately but significantly shorter.

These receptors have no identified antigens. The whole isolated RNA underwent reverse transcription, so sequencing captured expressed TCRB transcripts. This table comes from immunoSEQ multiplex PCR, and its TCRdb copy is limited to in-frame clones, with some not included. The sample has roughly 53,000 clones, roughly 39% seen once. The sequencing sample was made of Tregs from blood. Receptor source: a man aged 25-45 years with type 1 diabetes.

Turning to this clone: The junction departs from germline at one end; a sequencing error may be responsible. The chain is built from TRBV5-1 and TRBJ2-7, with D maybe TRBD1 (5 bases). Germline CDR1 is SGHRS and CDR2 is YFSETQ. This CDR3 is built from 9 residues. In DNA form, the CDR3 reads TGCGCCAGCAGCTTGAGGGGTGGCTTC. Translation gives CASSLRGGF.

This sequence joins TRBV6-5 and TRBJ1-5, with TRBD1 matching 11 bases. With V trimmed by 7 bases and J by 5 bases, 7 bases remained unmatched. The CDR3 has 15 residues. Per germline, CDR1 MNHEY and CDR2 SVGAGI. CDR3 loop: CASNPGTGGDQPQHF. The DNA for the CDR3 is TGTGCCAGCAATCCCGGGACAGGGGGGGATCAGCCCCAGCATTTT.

The chain employs TRBV7-9 and TRBJ2-7, with D uncertain. V lost 1 base and J lost 2, with 6 bases in between. The CDR3 is 13 amino acids. Germline V gene sequence: CDR1 SEHNR, CDR2 FQNEAQ (reference sequence). CDR3 region: CASSLVAPYEQYF. In DNA, the CDR3 is TGTGCCAGCAGCTTAGTGGCTCCCTACGAGCAGTACTTC.

This clone showed up just a few times. V usage is TRBV19 and J usage is TRBJ1-1; 7 positions match TRBD1. The germline V gene has CDR1 LNHDA and CDR2 SQIVND (reference sequence). V gave up 6 bases and J gave up 10 bases; unmatched junction bases: 14. The length of the CDR3 is 14 residues. CDR3 in DNA: TGTGCCAGTAGCCCCCTAACAGGGGTGATGGGAGCTTTCTTT. It codes for CASSPLTGVMGAFF. The variable domain in full, with the rest retrieved from reference TRBV19 and TRBJ1-1, is DGGITQSPKYLFRKEGQNVTLSCEQNLNHDAMYWYRQDPGQGLRLIYYSQIVNDFQKGDIAEGYSVSREKKESFPLTVTSAQKNPTAFYLCASSPLTGVMGAFFGQGTRLTVV.

This chain connects TRBV2 to TRBJ2-1; 7 bases match TRBD1. This CDR3 spans 16 amino acids. The J segment lost 0 bases and the V segment lost 4 bases, leaving 6 bases of the junction unmatched. Germline loops: CDR1 SNHLY, CDR2 FYNNEI. CDR3 nucleotide sequence: TGTGCCAGCAGTGGGGCAGGGGGTGGCTCCTACAATGAGCAGTTCTTC. Encoded protein: CASSGAGGGSYNEQFF.

The V gene is TRBV20-1, the J gene TRBJ1-2; 7 nucleotides agree with TRBD1. Germline trimming cut 4 bases from V and 7 bases from J; bases unmatched to any gene: 3. The CDR3 consists of 11 residues. The germline V gene has CDR1 DFQATT and CDR2 SNEGSKA (reference sequence). CDR3 nucleotide sequence: TGCAGTGCTAACAACAGGGGTGGCTACACCTTC. It is translated as CSANNRGGYTF.

This clone was counted between two and nine times. The chain is built from TRBV28 and TRBJ1-5, with D tentatively TRBD1 (5 bases). The V gene's germline CDR1 is MDHEN and CDR2 SYDVKM. The V gene lost 7 bases and the J gene lost 0 bases, with 13 bases spanning the gap. The CDR3 has 15 amino acids. CDR3 nucleotide sequence: TGTGCCAGCACCCTTGGGACTCCTAGCAATCAGCCCCAGCATTTT. Its translation: CASTLGTPSNQPQHF.

This clone has just a few counts. The V and J genes are TRBV28 and TRBJ1-1, with D uncertain. CDR3 length: 13 amino acids. Germline assignment: CDR1 MDHEN and CDR2 SYDVKM. Deletions cut 7 bases from V and 8 bases from J, with 17 bases between. The chain's CDR3 is CASITGAYGEAFF. The CDR3 DNA reads as TGTGCCAGCATTACCGGCGCGTACGGGGAAGCTTTCTTT. The complete variable domain, with remaining parts taken from reference TRBV28 and TRBJ1-1, reads DVKVTQSSRYLVKRTGEKVFLECVQDMDHENMFWYRQDPGLGLRLIYFSYDVKMKEKGDIPEGYSVSREKKERFSLILESASTNQTSMYLCASITGAYGEAFFGQGTRLTVV.

The chain uses TRBV5-4 and TRBJ2-5; D gene ambiguous. Deletions cut 0 bases from V and 3 bases from J, with 12 bases between. The CDR3 runs 15 residues. Germline V gives CDR1 SGHNT, CDR2 YYREEE (reference sequence). The CDR3 loop reads CASSLVARSEETQYF. CDR3 bases: TGTGCCAGCAGCTTGGTAGCCCGCTCCGAAGAGACCCAGTACTTC.

The sample holds a few counts of this clone. The rearrangement joins TRBV7-8 to TRBJ2-7; 8 bases match TRBD2. Germline values: CDR1 SGHVS, CDR2 FQNEAQ. The CDR3 has 14 residues. Trimming cost V 3 bases and J 0 bases; bases outside gene matches: 1. This chain's CDR3 is CASSLSGSSYEQYF. The DNA for the CDR3 is TGTGCCAGCAGCTTGAGCGGGAGCTCCTACGAGCAGTACTTC.

The rearrangement joins TRBV2 to TRBJ1-5; D remains unclear. The germline CDR1 and CDR2 sequences are SNHLY and FYNNEI. The CDR3 is 13 amino acids. Trimming left V 6 bases short and J 0 bases short, with 6 bases between. CDR3 sequence: CASRAYSNQPQHF. DNA for the CDR3: TGTGCCAGCAGGGCATATAGCAATCAGCCCCAGCATTTT. The complete variable domain, with remaining parts taken from reference TRBV2 and TRBJ1-5, reads EPEVTQTPSHQVTQMGQEVILRCVPISNHLYFYWYRQILGQKVEFLVSFYNNEISEKSEIFDDQFSVERPDGSNFTLKIRSTKLEDSAMYFCASRAYSNQPQHFGDGTRLSIL.

The DNA of the CDR3 is TGTGCCAGCGCGGAGGGAGGGGAAAAGGAGTTCTTC. It encodes CASAEGGEKEFF. The gene calls are TRBV2 and TRBJ2-1, with 7 bases fitting TRBD2. The CDR3 loop spans 12 amino acids. Germline lookup yields CDR1 SNHLY and CDR2 FYNNEI. Trimming at V came to 8 bases and at J to 14 bases, leaving 12 bases not matched to a gene.

The genes are TRBV4-2 and TRBJ2-3; 8 bases line up with TRBD2. Germline CDR1 LGHNA, CDR2 YNFKEQ. Trimming at V came to 1 base and at J to 4 bases, leaving 13 bases not matched to a gene. The CDR3 runs to 18 residues. The CDR3 DNA is TGTGCCAGCAGCCAAGCTTCTTTTAGCGGGACCGGCGCAGATACGCAGTATTTT. It encodes CASSQASFSGTGADTQYF.

This clone has a handful of counts. The chain carries TRBV6-1 and TRBJ1-3; 9 positions match TRBD1. Trimming cost V 7 bases and J 7 bases; bases outside gene matches: 5. The CDR3 has 13 residues. Germline V lookup: CDR1 MNHNS, CDR2 SASEGT. The CDR3 DNA follows: TGTGCCAGCATCAAACAGGGGGCGAACACCATATATTTT. It specifies CASIKQGANTIYF.

J is TRBJ2-4 and V is TRBV5-4, with 8 bases that match TRBD2. The CDR3 length is 15 residues. CDR1 is SGHNT and CDR2 is YYREEE in the germline V gene (reference sequence). V was clipped by 3 bases and J by 0 bases; unmatched bases: 2. The CDR3 DNA reads TGTGCCAGCAGCTCGGGAGGGGTAGCCAAAAACATTCAGTACTTC. Translation: CASSSGGVAKNIQYF.

V and J are TRBV28 and TRBJ2-7; perhaps TRBD2 as D (6 bases). Germline assignment: CDR1 MDHEN and CDR2 SYDVKM. This CDR3 spans 14 amino acids. Trimming cost V 5 bases and J 4 bases, with 15 bases left between them. The DNA of the CDR3 is TGTGCCAGCAGTCTTATCCAGGAGGGATACGAGCAGTACTTC. Translation gives CASSLIQEGYEQYF.

The CDR3 coding sequence is TGTGCCAGCAGCTCAGCGGCAACTATGAACACTGAAGCTTTCTTT. It specifies CASSSAATMNTEAFF. The chain uses TRBV7-2 and TRBJ1-1; D call uncertain. Germline CDR1 SGHTA, CDR2 FQGNSA. Trimming removed 4 bases from V and 0 bases from J, with 12 bases in between. The length of the CDR3 is 15 residues.

This clone was picked up a small number of times. The chain has TRBV7-2 and TRBJ1-1, with D possibly being TRBD1 (6 bases). Germline lookup yields CDR1 SGHTA and CDR2 FQGNSA. The V gene lost 5 bases and the J gene lost 6 bases, with 19 bases spanning the gap. CDR3 length equals 15 residues. For the CDR3, the DNA is TGTGCCAGCAGCCTCACCACAGGGATGAGGGCTGAAGCTTTCTTT. Protein sequence: CASSLTTGMRAEAFF.

This chain uses TRBV19 with TRBJ1-1; weak D call: TRBD1 (6 bases). CDR3 length: 13 amino acids. The germline V gene has CDR1 LNHDA and CDR2 SQIVND (reference sequence). Trimming removed 6 bases at V and 4 bases at J, with 12 bases between. CDR3 sequence reads: CASREQGRTEAFF. DNA for the CDR3: TGTGCCAGTAGGGAACAGGGCCGCACTGAAGCTTTCTTT.

This clone was counted a few times. V and J are TRBV28 and TRBJ1-1; D is undetermined. The germline V and J ends were trimmed by 6 bases and 0 bases, with 11 bases remaining between them. The CDR3 covers 14 residues. The V gene's germline CDR1 is MDHEN and CDR2 SYDVKM. This chain's CDR3 is CASRAVLMNTEAFF. In nucleotides, the CDR3 is TGTGCCAGCAGGGCCGTTTTGATGAACACTGAAGCTTTCTTT. Filled out from reference TRBV28 and TRBJ1-1, the complete variable domain reads DVKVTQSSRYLVKRTGEKVFLECVQDMDHENMFWYRQDPGLGLRLIYFSYDVKMKEKGDIPEGYSVSREKKERFSLILESASTNQTSMYLCASRAVLMNTEAFFGQGTRLTVV.

The rearrangement uses TRBV20-1 and TRBJ2-3; maybe TRBD2 (6 bases). The CDR3 contains 11 residues. Trimming pared 5 bases from V and 7 bases from J, leaving 10 bases between. Germline V lookup: CDR1 DFQATT, CDR2 SNEGSKA (reference sequence). The CDR3 bases are TGCAGTGCTCTTAGCGGTTATACGCAGTATTTT. The encoded protein is CSALSGYTQYF.

The rearrangement joins TRBV7-2 to TRBJ2-7, with D perhaps TRBD1 (5 bases). CDR3 length equals 13 residues. V lost 3 bases and J lost 1, with 7 bases in between. The germline gives CDR1 SGHTA, CDR2 FQGNSA. The CDR3 region is CASSFPGSYEQYF. CDR3 in DNA: TGTGCCAGCAGCTTCCCAGGGTCCTACGAGCAGTACTTC.

This clone is medium-sized (0.01 to 0.1%) in the sample. CDR3 DNA sequence: TGTGCCAGCACCCCTGAGGTTGGAAAACTGTTTTTT. Its protein product is CASTPEVGKLFF. This chain uses TRBV7-9 with TRBJ1-4; D not certain. The CDR3 is 12 amino acids. Trimming removed 7 bases at V and 10 bases at J, with 13 bases between. CDR1 and CDR2 from the germline V gene are SEHNR and FQNEAQ (reference sequence).

The CDR3 reads CASSEDRLAGEDTQYF. For the CDR3, the DNA is TGTGCCAGCAGTGAAGATCGGTTAGCGGGAGAAGATACGCAGTATTTT. V and J are TRBV25-1 and TRBJ2-3, with 9 bases that match TRBD2. The V and J ends lost 2 bases and 5 bases, in that order; junction bases with no gene match: 8. CDR1 and CDR2 (germline): MGHDK, SYGVNS. The CDR3 consists of 16 residues.

This clone came up a few times. The rearrangement joins TRBV29-1 to TRBJ1-1, with 11 positions matching TRBD1. Germline CDR1 and CDR2: SQVTM and ANQGSEA. The CDR3 is made up of 10 amino acids. Losses at the gene ends were 7 bases for V and 11 bases for J; bases not matched to a gene: 3. Here the CDR3 DNA reads TGCAGCGCGGACAGGGGGCAGGCTTTCTTT. This encodes CSADRGQAFF.

The chain employs TRBV6-6 and TRBJ1-2, with D possibly being TRBD1 (5 bases). Per germline, CDR1 MNHNY and CDR2 SVGAGI (reference sequence). Trimming cost V 6 bases and J 3 bases, with 11 bases left between them. The CDR3 extends over 13 amino acids. CDR3 sequence (DNA): TGTGCCAGCAGCCCTTCCAGGGACTATGGCTACACCTTC. Translating it yields CASSPSRDYGYTF.

The chain uses TRBV5-5 and TRBJ1-5, with TRBD1 matching over 8 bases. Looked up from germline, CDR1 is SGHKS and CDR2 is YYEKEE (reference sequence). This CDR3 is built from 14 residues. J lost 6 bases, V lost 4 bases, and 6 bases had no gene match. CDR3 nucleotide sequence: TGTGCCAGCAGCCGGACAGGGATAGGTCAGCCCCAGCATTTT. Its protein is CASSRTGIGQPQHF.

This clone was recorded a few times. V usage is TRBV19 and J usage is TRBJ1-1; D possibly corresponds to TRBD1 (6 bases). Trimming took 5 bases from V and 4 from J, leaving 11 bases between them. The CDR3 is made up of 13 amino acids. Germline loops: CDR1 LNHDA, CDR2 SQIVND (reference sequence). The CDR3 here is CASSSVGATEAFF. The CDR3 region has the DNA TGTGCCAGTAGTTCTGTGGGGGCCACTGAAGCTTTCTTT.

The chain has TRBV5-6 and TRBJ1-2; D possibly corresponds to TRBD1 (6 bases). This CDR3 region has 13 residues. V was shortened by 3 bases and J by 2 bases, with 8 bases between the two germline ends. The germline gives CDR1 SGHDT, CDR2 YYEEEE. The CDR3 region is CASSYDRNYGYTF. The DNA for the CDR3 is TGTGCCAGCAGCTACGACAGGAACTATGGCTACACCTTC.

The chain couples TRBV6-5 to TRBJ2-1; D is ambiguous. CDR1 is MNHEY and CDR2 is SVGAGI in the germline V gene. The V end was cut by 10 bases, the J end by 1 base, with 8 bases between. The CDR3 spans 12 residues. The CDR3 DNA reads as TGTGCCACCCAGAAGTCCTACAATGAGCAGTTCTTC. This sequence encodes CATQKSYNEQFF.

This rearrangement joins TRBV7-2 to TRBJ2-2, with 7 nucleotides matching TRBD2. Germline V gives CDR1 SGHTA, CDR2 FQGNSA. This CDR3 has 14 residues. V gave up 6 bases and J gave up 5 bases; unmatched junction bases: 6. The CDR3 DNA reads TGTGCCAGCAGTTTGCTAGCGGAGACCGGGGAGCTGTTTTTT. It codes for CASSLLAETGELFF.